This TCR beta chain was identified during a study of T cell repertoires in cytomegalovirus infection. Study summary: Evidence of both CMV infection and a matching HLA type came from public TCR beta signatures.

TCRdb reanalysed the reads using MiXCR and keeps one entry per CDR3 protein. Among around 170,000 distinct CDR3 sequences listed, around an eighth were seen once. The study's findings and limits: Clonotype analysis showed dominance of the ex vivo response by HLA-C-restricted CMV-specific TCR beta clonotypes. People with CMV and the relevant HLA were identified by cumulative public TCR beta family frequency.

With 5 bases clipped from V and 9 bases from J, the junction kept 8 bases outside the gene matches. The CDR3 is 14 residues long. Germline V gene lookup returns CDR1 SGHTA and CDR2 FQGNSA. Ten or more counts support this clonotype. The antigen is unknown. The V gene is TRBV7-2, the J gene TRBJ2-1; 9 bases line up with TRBD1. The sequenced material came from PBMCs. This TCR derives from a human donor in good health (CMV status not recorded). Some clones in this sample may be carry-over from other donors' samples. The CDR3 DNA is TGTGCCAGCAGCCCTACACAGGGGGCTGGTGAGCAGTTCTTC. Residues: CASSPTQGAGEQFF. Based on the CDR3 plus reference TRBV7-2 and TRBJ2-1, the full variable domain is GAGVSQSPSNKVTEKGKDVELRCDPISGHTALYWYRQSLGQGLEFLIYFQGNSAPDKSGLPSDRFSAERTGGSVSTLTIQRTQQEDSAVYLCASSPTQGAGEQFFGPGTRLTVL.